The rows below give T cell receptor beta chains drawn from one sample of a study of CD8 T cells in Susac syndrome. TCRdb used MiXCR to reprocess the immunoSEQ multiplex PCR reads, holding one entry per CDR3 protein. Of 130,000 to 150,000 distinct CDR3 sequences listed, around 94% are singletons. Sequencing was done on a sample of CD4+ T cells from PBMCs. Every receptor here comes from a human donor in good health. The CDR3 runs from the conserved cysteine through the conserved F or W. D genes are given only for firm matches. Where a row states a size, it is once, few, many or the class of an expanded clone; other rows omit it.

TRBV7-9	NA	TRBJ2-3	TRBD2	CASSFASGRADTQYF	TGTGCCAGCAGCTTTGCTAGCGGGAGGGCAGATACGCAGTATTTT
TRBV27	NA	TRBJ1-2	NA	CASSLSAQGPPYTF	TGTGCCAGCAGTTTATCGGCTCAGGGGCCGCCGTACACCTTC
TRBV3-1	NA	TRBJ1-1	NA	CASSQAGGTEAFF	TGTGCCAGCAGCCAAGCGGGAGGAACTGAAGCTTTCTTT
TRBV18	NA	TRBJ2-3	NA	CASSPGRSTDTQYF	TGTGCCAGCTCACCGGGACGGAGCACAGATACGCAGTATTTT
TRBV3-1	NA	TRBJ2-7	NA	CASSPQRRPYEQYF	TGTGCCAGCAGCCCCCAGCGGAGACCCTACGAGCAGTACTTC
TRBV12-3/TRBV12-4	NA	TRBJ2-3	TRBD1	CASSLLGTGLLDTQYF	TGTGCCAGCAGTCTCCTCGGGACAGGGTTACTCGATACGCAGTATTTT
TRBV6-1	NA	TRBJ1-1	NA	CASSESVLNTEAFF	TGTGCCAGCAGTGAATCGGTTTTGAACACTGAAGCTTTCTTT
TRBV4-1	NA	TRBJ2-4	TRBD2	CASSLSGTSVENIQYF	TGCGCCAGCAGCCTGTCCGGGACTAGCGTGGAAAACATTCAGTACTTC
TRBV19	NA	TRBJ1-2	TRBD1	CASRRTGGAYGYTF	TGTGCCAGTAGAAGGACAGGGGGCGCCTATGGCTACACCTTC
TRBV20-1	NA	TRBJ1-5	TRBD1	CSARRDSGQPQHF	TGCAGTGCTAGGCGGGACAGCGGGCAGCCCCAGCATTTT
TRBV7-9	NA	TRBJ2-1	NA	CASSSLLSYNEQFF	TGTGCCAGCAGCTCACTCCTTAGCTACAATGAGCAGTTCTTC
TRBV25-1	NA	TRBJ2-7	TRBD1	CASSVGTGHYEQYF	TGTGCCAGCAGTGTCGGGACAGGGCACTACGAGCAGTACTTC
TRBV5-1	NA	TRBJ2-7	TRBD1	CASSIQGDPYEQYF	TGCGCCAGCAGCATACAGGGGGATCCCTACGAGCAGTACTTC
TRBV12-3/TRBV12-4	once	TRBJ2-7	TRBD2	CASLPSGSISEQYF	TGTGCCAGCCTTCCCAGCGGGAGTATTTCCGAGCAGTACTTC
TRBV30	NA	TRBJ2-7	TRBD1	CAWRTGNSYEQYF	TGTGCCTGGAGGACAGGGAATTCCTACGAGCAGTACTTC
TRBV5-1	NA	TRBJ2-3	TRBD2	CASSLTRLAGGSDTQYF	TGCGCCAGCAGCTTGACCCGGCTAGCGGGAGGTTCAGATACGCAGTATTTT
TRBV5-1	NA	TRBJ2-7	TRBD2	CASSLRQRLAGVAYEQYF	TGCGCCAGCAGCTTAAGACAACGACTAGCGGGAGTTGCTTACGAGCAGTACTTC
TRBV5-1	NA	TRBJ1-5	TRBD1	CASSPQTGNQPQHF	TGCGCCAGCAGCCCCCAGACAGGGAATCAGCCCCAGCATTTT
TRBV6-1	NA	TRBJ2-5	TRBD2	CATSRGLAGGSVETQYF	TGTGCCACATCCCGGGGACTAGCGGGAGGGTCAGTGGAGACCCAGTACTTC
TRBV4-1	NA	TRBJ2-1	NA	CASSPAGRGSQNEQFF	TGCGCCAGCAGCCCCGCGGGGAGGGGGAGTCAGAATGAGCAGTTCTTC
TRBV29-1	NA	TRBJ2-2	NA	CSVPGTRYTGELFF	TGCAGCGTTCCCGGGACAAGGTACACCGGGGAGCTGTTTTTT
TRBV10-3	NA	TRBJ2-3	NA	CAISAPRATDTQYF	TGTGCCATCAGTGCCCCTCGAGCCACAGATACGCAGTATTTT
TRBV6-5	once	TRBJ2-4	NA	CASSRADIQYF	TGTGCCAGCAGTAGGGCGGACATTCAGTACTTC